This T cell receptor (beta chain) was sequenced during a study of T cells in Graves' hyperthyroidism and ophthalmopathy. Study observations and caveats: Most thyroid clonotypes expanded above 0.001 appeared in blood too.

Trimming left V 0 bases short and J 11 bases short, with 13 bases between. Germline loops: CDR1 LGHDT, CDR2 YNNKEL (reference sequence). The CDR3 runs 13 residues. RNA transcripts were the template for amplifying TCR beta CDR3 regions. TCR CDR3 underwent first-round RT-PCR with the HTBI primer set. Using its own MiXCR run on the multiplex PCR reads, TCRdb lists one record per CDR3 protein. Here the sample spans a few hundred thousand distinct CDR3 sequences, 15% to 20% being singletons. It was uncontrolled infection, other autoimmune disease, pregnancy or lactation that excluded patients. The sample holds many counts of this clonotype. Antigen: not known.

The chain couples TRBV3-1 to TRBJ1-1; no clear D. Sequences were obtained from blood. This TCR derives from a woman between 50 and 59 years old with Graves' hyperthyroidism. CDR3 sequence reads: CASSQEGRVAAFF. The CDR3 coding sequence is TGTGCCAGCAGCCAAGAAGGGAGAGTAGCGGCTTTCTTT.